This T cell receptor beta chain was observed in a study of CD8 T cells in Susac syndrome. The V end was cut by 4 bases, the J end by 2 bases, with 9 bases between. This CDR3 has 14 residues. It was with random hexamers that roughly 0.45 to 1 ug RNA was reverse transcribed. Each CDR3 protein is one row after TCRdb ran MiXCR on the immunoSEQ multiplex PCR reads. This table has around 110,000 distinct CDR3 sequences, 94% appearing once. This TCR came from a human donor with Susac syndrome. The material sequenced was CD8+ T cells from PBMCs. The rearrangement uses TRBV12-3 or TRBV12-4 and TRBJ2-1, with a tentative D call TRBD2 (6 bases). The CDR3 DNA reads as TGTGCCAGCAGTTCGGGGACTCCCTACAATGAGCAGTTCTTC. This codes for CASSSGTPYNEQFF.